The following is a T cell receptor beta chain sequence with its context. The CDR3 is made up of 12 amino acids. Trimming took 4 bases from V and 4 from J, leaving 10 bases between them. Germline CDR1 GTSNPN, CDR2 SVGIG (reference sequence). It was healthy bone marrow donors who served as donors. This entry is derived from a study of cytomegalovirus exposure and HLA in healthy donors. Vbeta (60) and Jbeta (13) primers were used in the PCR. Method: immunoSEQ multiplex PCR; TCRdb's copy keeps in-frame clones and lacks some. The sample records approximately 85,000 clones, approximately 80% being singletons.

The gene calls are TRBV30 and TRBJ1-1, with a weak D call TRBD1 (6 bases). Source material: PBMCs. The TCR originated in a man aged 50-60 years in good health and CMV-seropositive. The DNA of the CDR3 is TGTGCCTGGACTACACAGGGCACTGAAGCTTTCTTT. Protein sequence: CAWTTQGTEAFF.